Listed here are 5 T cell receptor beta chains from one sample, sequenced in a study of T cell responses to AZD1222 COVID-19 vaccine (dated by TCRdb to about 2021). Receptors were amplified or captured by the immunoSEQ multiplex PCR assay. TCRdb holds this immuneACCESS table with in-frame rearrangements only. Some clones are missing; in checked studies, unresolved V genes explain under half, and the rest has no known cause. The sample data list 250,000 to 300,000 clones, and 85% to 95% of these were observed just once. The ten largest clones capture around 0.57% of the sample. The time point label, read with the paper, signifies: about 28 days (+/-7) after the second vaccine dose. The input for sequencing was peripheral blood, taken 28 days after the second AZD1222 dose. The source is an adult who received the AZD1222 COVID-19 vaccine.

The V and J genes are TRBV9 and TRBJ2-6, with D unresolved. Germline V gives CDR1 SGDLS, CDR2 YYNGEE. The length of the CDR3 is 14 residues. Trimming left V 0 bases short and J 5 bases short, with 6 bases between. Here the CDR3 reads CASSVDRRANVLTF. The CDR3 region has the DNA TGTGCCAGCAGCGTAGATAGGAGGGCCAACGTCCTGACTTTC.

This chain uses TRBV5-1 with TRBJ1-6; 7 nucleotides agree with TRBD1. The CDR3 loop spans 14 amino acids. Germline V lookup: CDR1 SGHRS, CDR2 YFSETQ. V was pared by 2 bases and J by 9 bases, with 5 bases of the junction left unmatched. CDR3 protein: CASSLRQGGSPLHF. Here the CDR3 DNA reads TGCGCCAGCAGCTTAAGGCAGGGGGGTTCACCCCTCCACTTT.

The V gene is TRBV7-9, the J gene TRBJ2-1; D not certain. V gave up 4 bases and J gave up 1 base, with 11 bases separating them. Germline CDR1 reads SEHNR; CDR2 reads FQNEAQ (reference sequence). The CDR3 sequence is 15 residues long. CDR3 sequence: CASSSGPPSYNEQFF. The CDR3 bases are TGTGCCAGCAGCTCGGGTCCGCCATCCTACAATGAGCAGTTCTTC. Variable domain in full (rest from reference TRBV7-9 and TRBJ2-1): DTGVSQNPRHKITKRGQNVTFRCDPISEHNRLYWYRQTLGQGPEFLTYFQNEAQLEKSRLLSDRFSAERPKGSFSTLEIQRTEQGDSAMYLCASSSGPPSYNEQFFGPGTRLTVL.

The V gene is TRBV28, the J gene TRBJ2-7, with D uncertain. The V gene's germline CDR1 is MDHEN and CDR2 SYDVKM. V was clipped by 5 bases and J by 1 base, with 12 bases between them. The CDR3 runs to 14 residues. In DNA form, the CDR3 reads TGTGCCAGCAGTCCTTATTTGACTTCCTACGAGCAGTACTTC. Amino acid sequence: CASSPYLTSYEQYF.

The chain employs TRBV6-2 or TRBV6-3 and TRBJ1-5; D unresolved. Trimming took 4 bases from V and 1 from J, leaving 5 bases between them. Per germline, CDR1 MNHEY and CDR2 SVGEGT. The CDR3 consists of 13 residues. The CDR3 region has the DNA TGTGCCAGCAGTTGGAACAGCAATCAGCCCCAGCATTTT. This codes for CASSWNSNQPQHF.